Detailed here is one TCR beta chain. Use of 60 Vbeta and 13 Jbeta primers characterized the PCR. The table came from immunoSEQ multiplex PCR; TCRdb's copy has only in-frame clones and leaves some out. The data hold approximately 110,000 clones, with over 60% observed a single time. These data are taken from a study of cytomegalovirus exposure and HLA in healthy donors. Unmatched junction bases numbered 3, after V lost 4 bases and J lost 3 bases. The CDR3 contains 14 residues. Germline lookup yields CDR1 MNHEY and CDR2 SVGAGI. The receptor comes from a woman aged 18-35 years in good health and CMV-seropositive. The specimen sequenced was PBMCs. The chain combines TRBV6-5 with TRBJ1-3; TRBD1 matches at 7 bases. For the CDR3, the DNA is TGTGCCAGCAGTTGGGGACAGCATGGAAACACCATATATTTT. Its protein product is CASSWGQHGNTIYF.